This TCR beta chain emerged from a study of T cell repertoires in cytomegalovirus infection. Background on the study: Matching HLA type, along with CMV infection, was indicated by public TCR beta signatures. Study-level points and caveats: Within the response measured ex vivo, HLA-C-restricted CMV-specific TCR beta clonotypes were dominant. Pooled public TCR beta family frequency picked out CMV carriers with the relevant HLA.

TCRdb re-called the reads through MiXCR, storing one row per CDR3 protein. The sample carries under 800,000 distinct CDR3 sequences, 20% to 25% recorded once. With V trimmed by 5 bases and J by 7 bases, 13 bases remained unmatched. CDR1 MDHEN and CDR2 SYDVKM come from the germline V gene. The CDR3 runs to 16 residues. This clonotype was detected a few times. Its matching antigen is unknown. The sequencing sample was made of CD8+ T cells from PBMCs. The chain couples TRBV28 to TRBJ2-5, with TRBD2 matching over 10 bases. The sequence derives from a human donor in good health (CMV status not recorded). Some clones in this sample may be carry-over from other donors' samples. The CDR3 coding sequence is TGTGCCAGCAGTCCCGGGCTAGCGGGGGCCTATGGGACCCAGTACTTC. Its translation is CASSPGLAGAYGTQYF.